These 32 T cell receptor beta chains were sequenced from one sample in a study of blood T cells in healthy people across ages. Then a second PCR, running about 6 to 12 cycles, was carried out with a sample-barcoded 5' primer and a J-beta primer mix. One entry per CDR3 protein, called by TCRdb with MiXCR from the 5' RACE reads. Here the sample spans about 760,000 distinct CDR3 sequences, about 25% being singletons. These data also featured in a second study, about T cells of mothers and their children.

Sequenced sample: blood. These receptors all come from a boy younger than 18 in good health.

The table lists this clonotype with a few counts. The chain has TRBV7-7 and TRBJ2-5; D is ambiguous. The CDR3 spans 14 residues. Trimming pared 3 bases from V and 4 bases from J, leaving 12 bases between. Germline V gives CDR1 SSHAT, CDR2 FNYEAQ (reference sequence). DNA of the CDR3: TGTGCCAGCAGCTTTAGTCACGACGGAGAGACCCAGTACTTC. It translates to CASSFSHDGETQYF.

The rearrangement links TRBV4-3 to TRBJ2-3, with D unclear. Trimming shortened V by 0 bases and J by 1 base, and 8 bases separated the two germline ends. The CDR3 is 15 amino acids. The germline V gene has CDR1 LGHNA and CDR2 YSLEER. Written as DNA, the CDR3 is TGCGCCAGCAGCCAAGAGTCTATCGGCACAGATACGCAGTATTTT. This gives the protein CASSQESIGTDTQYF.

This chain joins TRBV7-3 and TRBJ2-1; TRBD1 matches 8 bases. Losses at the gene ends were 3 bases for V and 4 bases for J; bases not matched to a gene: 5. The CDR3 totals 15 residues. Germline V gene data show CDR1 as SGHTA and CDR2 as FQGTGA. The CDR3 loop is CASSLGTGHYNEQFF. CDR3 DNA sequence: TGTGCCAGCAGCTTGGGGACAGGACATTACAATGAGCAGTTCTTC.

This clonotype appeared a few times. The chain couples TRBV4-3 to TRBJ2-3, with D possibly being TRBD2 (5 bases). The germline V gene has CDR1 LGHNA and CDR2 YSLEER. Trimming shortened V by 2 bases and J by 11 bases, and 11 bases separated the two germline ends. The CDR3 spans 12 residues. The CDR3 sequence is CASSQYWERQYF. The DNA for the CDR3 is TGCGCCAGCAGCCAATATTGGGAGCGGCAGTATTTT.

This clonotype has just a few counts. The genes are TRBV29-1 and TRBJ2-5; D may match TRBD1 or TRBD2 (5 bases each). CDR1 and CDR2 from the germline V gene are SQVTM and ANQGSEA. Between the trimmed V and J ends, which lost 6 bases and 2 bases, there was a span of 13 bases. CDR3 length: 13 residues. The chain's CDR3 is CSVTRGGQETQYF. In nucleotides, the CDR3 is TGCAGCGTCACCCGTGGGGGACAAGAGACCCAGTACTTC.

This clonotype was found many times. The junction and the germline gene differ at one end; a read error may be behind it. The chain joins TRBV7-8 to TRBJ2-5; 10 bases map to TRBD2. Germline loops: CDR1 SGHVS, CDR2 FQNEAQ. CDR3 length equals 17 residues. The CDR3 DNA is TGTGCCAGCAGCTTAAGGGTGAGGGGACTAGCGCAAGGGACCCAGTACTTC. Protein product: CASSLRVRGLAQGTQYF.

The chain combines TRBV7-8 with TRBJ2-2; D possibly corresponds to TRBD2 (6 bases). The CDR3 totals 15 residues. V gave up 5 bases and J gave up 1 base, with 11 bases separating them. CDR1 SGHVS and CDR2 FQNEAQ come from the germline V gene. In DNA form, the CDR3 reads TGTGCCAGCAGCCCCCTGGGGGGGAACACCGGGGAGCTGTTTTTT. Amino acid sequence: CASSPLGGNTGELFF.

This clonotype has just a few counts. This chain links TRBV4-1 with TRBJ2-5; perhaps TRBD2 as D (5 bases). The DNA end favors TRBJ2-7, so the J call may be wrong. This CDR3 contains 15 residues. Germline V gene data show CDR1 as MGHRA and CDR2 as YSYEKL. The chain's CDR3 is CASSQYGLSDYEQYF. In DNA form, the CDR3 reads TGCGCCAGCAGCCAATATGGACTCTCCGACTACGAGCAGTACTTC.

V usage is TRBV7-6 and J usage is TRBJ2-1; D may be TRBD1 (5 bases). CDR1 and CDR2 from the germline V gene are SGHVS and FNYEAQ. This CDR3 comprises 12 residues. V lost 2 bases, J lost 10 bases, and 9 bases lay in between. For the CDR3, the DNA is TGTGCCAGCAGCTTACCATCAGGGGAGCAGTTCTTC. This gives the protein CASSLPSGEQFF. The full variable domain, its missing parts supplied by reference TRBV7-6 and TRBJ2-1, is GAGVSQSPRYKVTKRGQDVALRCDPISGHVSLYWYRQALGQGPEFLTYFNYEAQQDKSGLPNDRFSAERPEGSISTLTIQRTEQRDSAMYRCASSLPSGEQFFGPGTRLTVL.

Only a few counts were recorded for this clonotype. This chain connects TRBV10-3 to TRBJ2-7, with D tentatively TRBD2 (6 bases). The length of the CDR3 is 13 residues. Germline CDR1 reads ENHRY; CDR2 reads SYGVKD. CDR3 sequence reads: CACGAGSSYEQYF. CDR3 DNA sequence: TGTGCATGCGGCGCGGGATCCTCCTACGAGCAGTACTTC.

This clonotype was recorded many times. This chain joins TRBV20-1 and TRBJ2-3; TRBD2 matches 7 bases. CDR1 is DFQATT and CDR2 is SNEGSKA in the germline V gene (reference sequence). The junction had 12 bases not matched to a gene; V was cut back by 1 base and J by 5 bases. CDR3 length: 16 residues. The CDR3 here is CSARAPAGMWGDTQYF. The CDR3 nucleotides are TGCAGTGCTAGAGCCCCAGCGGGGATGTGGGGAGATACGCAGTATTTT.

This clonotype was picked up many times. V gene TRBV29-1 combines with J gene TRBJ1-4; no clear D gene. Trimming cost V 4 bases and J 3 bases, with 9 bases left between them. The CDR3 is made up of 13 amino acids. Germline V gives CDR1 SQVTM, CDR2 ANQGSEA. In nucleotides, the CDR3 is TGCAGCGTTGCGGGTGAAGCTAATGAAAAACTGTTTTTT. This translates into CSVAGEANEKLFF.

The V and J genes are TRBV5-1 and TRBJ2-3, with unresolved D. The germline V gene encodes CDR1 SGHRS and CDR2 YFSETQ. The CDR3 extends over 15 amino acids. V was cut by 1 base and J by 2 bases, with 11 bases left in between. DNA of the CDR3: TGCGCCAGCAGCTTGTTTCAGATTTCCACAGATACGCAGTATTTT. This sequence encodes CASSLFQISTDTQYF.

This clonotype was counted only a few times. This chain connects TRBV10-3 to TRBJ2-5; 14 nucleotides match TRBD2. Trimming removed 6 bases from V and 5 bases from J; junction bases left unmatched: 5. The germline V gene has CDR1 ENHRY and CDR2 SYGVKD. The CDR3 is made up of 15 amino acids. CDR3 residues: CAIRPGLAGEETQYF. Here the CDR3 DNA reads TGTGCCATCAGACCGGGACTAGCGGGAGAGGAGACCCAGTACTTC.

The CDR3 coding sequence is TGTGCCAGCAGTATGACAGAACTCAATGAAGCTTTCTTT. Translated: CASSMTELNEAFF. V usage is TRBV7-6 and J usage is TRBJ1-1; D may be TRBD1 (5 bases). V lost 6 bases to trimming and J lost 7 bases, with 15 bases between them. Germline V gene sequence: CDR1 SGHVS, CDR2 FNYEAQ. This CDR3 is 13 amino acids long.

This clonotype occurred a few times. The chain couples TRBV12-3 or TRBV12-4 to TRBJ1-6; maybe TRBD1 (5 bases). The V gene lost 3 bases and the J gene lost 8 bases, with 20 bases spanning the gap. The CDR3 runs to 17 residues. Written as DNA, the CDR3 is TGTGCCAGCAGTTTGTTTGCCAGGGCCCTAATGGATTCACCCCTCCACTTT. This sequence encodes CASSLFARALMDSPLHF.

This clonotype occurred a few times. The chain joins TRBV10-2 to TRBJ2-7; 10 nucleotides agree with TRBD2. The CDR3 runs to 14 residues. Trimming cost V 8 bases and J 2 bases; bases outside gene matches: 6. Germline CDR1 and CDR2: WSHSY and SAAADI. CDR3 nucleotides: TGCGCCAGCGAGCGGACTAGCGGAGCCTACGAGCAGTACTTC. Translated, it gives CASERTSGAYEQYF.

This clonotype was recorded a few times. The genes are TRBV29-1 and TRBJ2-2; D unclear. Per the germline V gene, CDR1 is SQVTM and CDR2 is ANQGSEA. There are 12 residues in the CDR3. V lost 3 bases, J lost 6 bases, and 8 bases lay in between. The CDR3, as DNA: TGCAGCGTTGAGTTATATCCCGGGGAGCTGTTTTTT. Its protein is CSVELYPGELFF.

V gene TRBV2 combines with J gene TRBJ2-4, with a possible D match to TRBD2 (5 bases). The CDR3 contains 17 residues. From germline, CDR1 is SNHLY and CDR2 FYNNEI. V was clipped by 3 bases and J by 0 bases, with 15 bases between them. The CDR3 sequence: CASSDPREELAKNIQYF. The CDR3 DNA reads TGTGCCAGCAGTGACCCTCGGGAAGAGTTAGCCAAAAACATTCAGTACTTC.

The CDR3 is CASSFQGWGSPLHF. CDR3 in DNA: TGTGCCAGCAGTTTTCAAGGGTGGGGTTCACCCCTCCACTTT. The genes are TRBV28 and TRBJ1-6, with D unclear. This CDR3 has 14 amino acids. V dropped 3 bases and J dropped 9 bases, with 12 bases sitting between them. The germline CDR1 and CDR2 sequences are MDHEN and SYDVKM. The whole variable domain, remainder taken from reference TRBV28 and TRBJ1-6, is DVKVTQSSRYLVKRTGEKVFLECVQDMDHENMFWYRQDPGLGLRLIYFSYDVKMKEKGDIPEGYSVSREKKERFSLILESASTNQTSMYLCASSFQGWGSPLHFGNGTRLTVT.

The chain employs TRBV7-2 and TRBJ2-7, with a tentative D call TRBD2 (7 bases). The CDR3 has 18 residues. Between the trimmed V and J ends, which lost 1 base and 1 base, there was a span of 20 bases. Looked up from germline, CDR1 is SGHTA and CDR2 is FQGNSA. The CDR3: CASSLGGRRGGMSYEQYF. Here the CDR3 DNA reads TGTGCCAGCAGCTTAGGAGGGCGGAGGGGGGGGATGTCCTACGAGCAGTACTTC.

This clonotype has only a few counts. The chain carries TRBV24-1 and TRBJ1-1; the D gene is possibly TRBD1 (5 bases). Trimming shortened V by 4 bases and J by 7 bases, and 12 bases separated the two germline ends. This CDR3 spans 13 amino acids. Germline CDR1 is KGHDR and CDR2 is SFDVKD. The CDR3 bases are TGTGCCACCAGTGAGAATCGGCAGGGTGAAGCTTTCTTT. Its translation is CATSENRQGEAFF.

V and J are TRBV29-1 and TRBJ1-2; no definite D call. Germline CDR1 SQVTM, CDR2 ANQGSEA. The length of the CDR3 is 14 residues. Trimming shortened V by 4 bases and J by 3 bases, and 15 bases separated the two germline ends. CDR3 DNA: TGCAGCGTTGCGGATTGGCAAGGCGACTATGGCTACACCTTC. Translation gives CSVADWQGDYGYTF.

The chain is built from TRBV10-3 and TRBJ2-5, with D unresolved. Per the germline V gene, CDR1 is ENHRY and CDR2 is SYGVKD. V lost 2 bases and J lost 0, with 4 bases in between. The CDR3 runs to 13 residues. The CDR3 nucleotides read TGTGCCATCAGTGAGACGTACCAAGAGACCCAGTACTTC. Translation gives CAISETYQETQYF.

The chain uses TRBV29-1 and TRBJ2-7; D unclear. Germline-derived CDR1 and CDR2 are SQVTM and ANQGSEA. The CDR3 covers 13 residues. Trimming left V 4 bases short and J 0 bases short, with 10 bases between. The CDR3 spells CSVVVQSSYEQYF. The CDR3 DNA reads TGCAGCGTTGTGGTACAGAGCTCCTACGAGCAGTACTTC.

A few counts support this clonotype. The chain couples TRBV3-1 to TRBJ2-7; TRBD2 matches at 8 bases. The germline V gene has CDR1 LGHDT and CDR2 YNNKEL (reference sequence). The CDR3 loop spans 10 amino acids. J was trimmed by 6 bases and V by 11 bases; bases with no gene match: 3. The CDR3 sequence: CASGGVEQYF. As DNA, the CDR3 is TGTGCCTCGGGGGGGGTCGAGCAGTACTTC.

This clonotype was recorded a few times. The V call is TRBV2, the J call TRBJ2-7; D remains ambiguous. V shed 6 bases and J shed 3 bases, with 6 bases lying between them. The CDR3 is made up of 11 amino acids. Looked up from germline, CDR1 is SNHLY and CDR2 is FYNNEI. DNA of the CDR3: TGTGCCAGCAGGTCAGTCTACGAGCAGTACTTC. Its protein product is CASRSVYEQYF.

In this sample, this clonotype turned up many times. The chain joins TRBV7-9 to TRBJ2-5; D not certain. V was shortened by 2 bases and J by 5 bases, with 6 bases between the two germline ends. This CDR3 spans 12 amino acids. Germline CDR1 and CDR2: SEHNR and FQNEAQ (reference sequence). CDR3 bases: TGTGCCAGCAGCTTATACCGGGAGACCCAGTACTTC. Protein product: CASSLYRETQYF. The full variable domain, rest sourced from reference TRBV7-9 and TRBJ2-5, is DTGVSQNPRHKITKRGQNVTFRCDPISEHNRLYWYRQTLGQGPEFLTYFQNEAQLEKSRLLSDRFSAERPKGSFSTLEIQRTEQGDSAMYLCASSLYRETQYFGPGTRLLVL.

This clonotype was seen more than once but under ten times. V gene TRBV29-1 combines with J gene TRBJ2-7; weak D call: TRBD1 (6 bases). The CDR3 has 11 amino acids. Germline-derived CDR1 and CDR2 are SQVTM and ANQGSEA. Trimming removed 7 bases from V and 2 bases from J, with 9 bases in between. The CDR3 DNA reads TGCAGCGGCAGGGGAGCCTACGAGCAGTACTTC. Protein: CSGRGAYEQYF.

The sample holds a few counts of this clonotype. The chain couples TRBV10-3 to TRBJ2-1; 13 bases match TRBD2. The CDR3 runs to 15 residues. Trimming cost V 6 bases and J 6 bases; bases outside gene matches: 5. CDR1 ENHRY and CDR2 SYGVKD come from the germline V gene. CDR3 region: CAISLGLAGANEQFF. As DNA, the CDR3 is TGTGCCATCAGCCTCGGACTAGCGGGGGCCAATGAGCAGTTCTTC.

The chain carries TRBV2 and TRBJ1-5; 9 positions match TRBD1. V shed 3 bases, J shed 0 bases, and the junction held 6 bases outside the gene matches. Germline V gene data show CDR1 as SNHLY and CDR2 as FYNNEI. CDR3 length equals 17 residues. The DNA for the CDR3 is TGTGCCAGCAGTGAGGACAGGGGATCCTATAGCAATCAGCCCCAGCATTTT. Translating gives CASSEDRGSYSNQPQHF. The full variable domain, completed using reference TRBV2 and TRBJ1-5, is EPEVTQTPSHQVTQMGQEVILRCVPISNHLYFYWYRQILGQKVEFLVSFYNNEISEKSEIFDDQFSVERPDGSNFTLKIRSTKLEDSAMYFCASSEDRGSYSNQPQHFGDGTRLSIL.

V is TRBV19 and J is TRBJ2-3; D not certain. The V gene lost 1 base and the J gene lost 2 bases, with 13 bases spanning the gap. The CDR3 runs 16 residues. Per the germline V gene, CDR1 is LNHDA and CDR2 is SQIVND (reference sequence). Here the CDR3 reads CASSIGRQSNTDTQYF. The CDR3 DNA is TGTGCCAGTAGTATAGGGCGGCAGTCAAACACAGATACGCAGTATTTT.